This T cell receptor beta chain was observed in a study of T cell changes during pregnancy in multiple sclerosis. Some clones are missing from TCRdb's copy, which holds only in-frame ones; the method was immunoSEQ multiplex PCR. The repertoire includes tens of thousands of clones, about 90% of them detected once, and 5.3% sits in the top ten. Trimming took 5 bases from V and 3 from J; bases not matched to a gene: 12. Germline V gene sequence: CDR1 SEHNR, CDR2 FQNEAQ (reference sequence). This CDR3 comprises 16 residues. The TCR was taken from a female donor in good health, enrolled as a control in a pregnancy study. The sample consisted of CD8+ T cells from peripheral blood mononuclear cells, taken in the second trimester of pregnancy. The chain links TRBV7-9 to TRBJ2-5, with 7 bases that match TRBD2. The DNA for the CDR3 is TGTGCCAGCAGCCCACCTACCGGACTAGACGAAGAGACCCAGTACTTC. Amino acid sequence: CASSPPTGLDEETQYF.